The clone carrying this TCR beta chain was picked up many times. This sample stems from a study of shared clonotypes between healthy human individuals. Turning to the study itself: Donors consisted of a couple of women and a few men between 18 and 49.

Clones were sequenced by immunoSEQ multiplex PCR, and TCRdb holds only the in-frame ones, with some missing. The table includes some 530,000 clones, around 80% detected once. The source material was PBMCs. This clonotype originated in a woman in her 40s in good health. Some clones in this sample may be carry-over from other donors' samples.

CDR3 bases: TGCGCCAGCAGGTTTAGCGGGAGCTCCTACAATGAGCAGTTCTTC. Its protein is CASRFSGSSYNEQFF. The J gene is TRBJ2-1, the V gene TRBV4-1; TRBD2 agrees at 9 bases. Trimming at V came to 6 bases and at J to 0 bases, leaving 3 bases not matched to a gene. Germline-derived CDR1 and CDR2 are MGHRA and YSYEKL. This CDR3 spans 15 amino acids.